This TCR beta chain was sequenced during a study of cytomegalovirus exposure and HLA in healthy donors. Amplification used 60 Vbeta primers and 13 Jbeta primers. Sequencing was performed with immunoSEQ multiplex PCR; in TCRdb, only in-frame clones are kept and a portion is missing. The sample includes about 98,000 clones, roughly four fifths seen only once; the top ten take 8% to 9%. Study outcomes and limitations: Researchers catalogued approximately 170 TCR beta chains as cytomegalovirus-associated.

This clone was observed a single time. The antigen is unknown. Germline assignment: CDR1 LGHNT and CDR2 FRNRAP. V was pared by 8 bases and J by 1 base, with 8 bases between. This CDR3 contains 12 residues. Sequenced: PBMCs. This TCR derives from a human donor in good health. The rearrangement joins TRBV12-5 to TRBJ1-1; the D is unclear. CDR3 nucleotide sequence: TGTGCTAGTAGACGGGAGAACACTGAAGCTTTCTTT. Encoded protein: CASRRENTEAFF.